This note documents a single T cell receptor beta chain sequence. Its antigen is unknown. It was with 60 Vbeta and 13 Jbeta primers that the PCR ran. The protocol was immunoSEQ multiplex PCR, while the TCRdb copy is restricted to in-frame clones and leaves out a portion. The data show fewer than 250,000 clones, with 76% seen just once and 0.6% to 0.65% held by the top ten. Germline-derived CDR1 and CDR2 are MNHEY and SVGAGI. CDR3 length equals 12 residues. Trimming took 6 bases from V and 5 from J, leaving 11 bases between them. This sample was taken from a study of cytomegalovirus exposure and HLA in healthy donors. Notes on the study in general: Immune exposure information comprised only CMV serostatus. Certain indistinguishable V segments, among them TRBV6-2 and TRBV6-3, were excluded. Per a prior analysis, the majority of TCR beta V segments were productive roughly 87% or roughly 30% of the time.

This chain links TRBV6-5 with TRBJ2-7; D unresolved. The sample consisted of PBMCs. This TCR was sampled from a man aged 18 to 30 in good health and CMV-seronegative. CDR3 nucleotides: TGTGCCAGCAGCCCCCCTGGCCACGAGCAGTACTTC. It translates to CASSPPGHEQYF.